A selection of T cell receptor beta chains follows, all from one sample in a study of T cell clonotyping in hematopoietic cell transplantation. Generated by immunoSEQ multiplex PCR, the TCRdb table keeps only in-frame clones and is missing some. The table includes approximately 6,600 clones, less than 98% detected once. The specimen was peripheral blood mononuclear cells, collected before stem cell transplant. The origin of the receptors is an older man with acute myeloid leukemia. Some clones in this sample may be carry-over from other donors' samples. The CDR3 runs from the conserved cysteine through the conserved F or W. Each record gives: CDR3 length, V gene, CDR3 protein.

14	TRBV10-3	CAISADRVTGEQFF
16	TRBV6-5	CASSSLDREVNQPQHF
15	TRBV14	CASSQLSGAGTEAFF
15	TRBV4-2	CASSQDQGDNYGYTF
14	TRBV6-6	CASREGQSYTEAFF
16	TRBV19	CASSSPYRGGNQPQHF
12	TRBV5-1	CASSLYVWELFF
15	TRBV6-1	CASGSDRVASSPLHF
13	TRBV7-9	CASSSSLTGPLHF
12	TRBV30	CAWSVGAGGYTF
14	TRBV28	CASFALTGGSGYTF
13	TRBV5-6	CASSLVGIPEAFF
16	TRBV5-6	CASSPRLAGGRVTQYF
13	TRBV10-3	CAISESPATEAFF
14	TRBV5-1	CASSPGTRGYEQYF
15	TRBV6-5	CASTPYGDQNTEAFF
14	TRBV6-5	CASSRWTDQETQYF
15	TRBV21-1	CASSNLFGRGNEQFF
16	TRBV11-3	CASSLELGQQNYGYTF
14	TRBV4-3	CASSQDRGLETQYF
12	TRBV11-2	CASSLLREKLFF
14	TRBV5-1	CASSGREGNTEAFF
13	TRBV5-8	CARSGPSSYEQYF
14	TRBV19	CASSVDRGIEPQHF
18	TRBV5-6	CASSLAGDRGRVSSPLHF
15	TRBV27	CASISGRATYNEQFF
12	TRBV19	CASSQVGETQYF
13	TRBV29-1	CSVDSGEGTEAFF
14	TRBV7-2	CASSPLGGDTEAFF
15	TRBV28	CASSLLAGTNQPQHF
15	TRBV7-2	CASSSQAGALHEQYF
14	TRBV6-1	CASSDFATNEKLFF
15	TRBV28	CASNRSGGGNQPQHF